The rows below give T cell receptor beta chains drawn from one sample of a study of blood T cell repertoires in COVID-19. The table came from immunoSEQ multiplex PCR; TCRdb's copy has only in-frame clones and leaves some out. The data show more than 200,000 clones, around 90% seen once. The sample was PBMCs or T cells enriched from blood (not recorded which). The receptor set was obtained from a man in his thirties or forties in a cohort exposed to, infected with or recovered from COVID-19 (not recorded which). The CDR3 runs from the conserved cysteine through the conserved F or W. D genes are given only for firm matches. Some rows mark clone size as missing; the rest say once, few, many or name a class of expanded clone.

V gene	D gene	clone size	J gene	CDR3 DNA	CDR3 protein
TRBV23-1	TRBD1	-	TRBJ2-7	TGCGCCAGCACCCATTCCTCAGACAGGGGCCACGAGCAGTACTTC	CASTHSSDRGHEQYF
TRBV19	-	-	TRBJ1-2	TGTGCCAGTAGTTCAAAGACAACTGGCTACACCTTC	CASSSKTTGYTF
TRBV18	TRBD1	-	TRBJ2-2	TGTGCCAGCTCCCAAACAGGGGATTGGACCGGGGAGCTGTTTTTT	CASSQTGDWTGELFF
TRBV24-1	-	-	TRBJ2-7	TGTGCCACCAGTGATTTGACTACTGTGGGAGCCTCCTACGAGCAGTACTTC	CATSDLTTVGASYEQYF
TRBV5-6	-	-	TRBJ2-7	TGTGCCAGCAGCCCGGGGAGCTACGAGCAGTACTTC	CASSPGSYEQYF
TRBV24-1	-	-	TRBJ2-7	TGTGCCACCAGTGATTCCAGGAGGGCCTACGAGCAGTACTTC	CATSDSRRAYEQYF
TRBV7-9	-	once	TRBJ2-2	TGTGCCAGCAGCCCGGACTGGACGACCGGGGAGCTGTTTTTT	CASSPDWTTGELFF
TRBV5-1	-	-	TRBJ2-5	TGCGCCAGCAGCTTGTCCGGGGGTCACGGGGAGACCCAGTACTTC	CASSLSGGHGETQYF
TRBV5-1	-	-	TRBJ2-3	TGCGCCAGCAGCGCGGGACAGTTTTTCACAGATACGCAGTATTTT	CASSAGQFFTDTQYF
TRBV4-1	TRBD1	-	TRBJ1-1	TGCGCCAGCAGCCCTCCTAACAGGGGTCGAGCTGAAGCTTTCTTT	CASSPPNRGRAEAFF
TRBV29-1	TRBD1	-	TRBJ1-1	TGCAGTACGACAGGGAGAATGAACACTGAAGCTTTCTTT	CSTTGRMNTEAFF
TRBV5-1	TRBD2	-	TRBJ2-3	TGCGCCAGCAGCCCGGGGGTAGCGGGAGTAGATACGCAGTATTTT	CASSPGVAGVDTQYF
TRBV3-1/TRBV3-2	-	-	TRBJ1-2	TGTGCCAGCAGCCCCTCCAATCGGGGGGGAGGTGGCTACACCTTC	CASSPSNRGGGGYTF
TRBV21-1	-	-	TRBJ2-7	TGTGCCAGCTTTGATGGGCGGGAGGGCCGGTCCTACGAGCAGTACTTC	CASFDGREGRSYEQYF
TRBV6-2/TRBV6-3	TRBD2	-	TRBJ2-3	TGTGCCAGCAGCCGACGGACTAGCGGGATTACAGATACGCAGTATTTT	CASSRRTSGITDTQYF
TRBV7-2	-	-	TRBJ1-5	TGTGCCAGCAGCTTAGTGACACCGACAGGCAATCAGCCCCAGCATTTT	CASSLVTPTGNQPQHF
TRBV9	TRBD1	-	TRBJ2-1	TGTGCCAGCAGCGCCCGGGACAGGGCCCCAACGAAATACAATGAGCAGTTCTTC	CASSARDRAPTKYNEQFF
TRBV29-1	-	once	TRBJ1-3	TGCAGCGTTGAGGTTCGGGGGGACACCATATATTTT	CSVEVRGDTIYF
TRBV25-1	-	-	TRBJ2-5	TGTGCCAGCAGGCGTCCGGAAAAAAGGAGTTTAGAGACCCAGTACTTC	CASRRPEKRSLETQYF
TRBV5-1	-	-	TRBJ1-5	TGCGCCAGCAGTCTCACAGGGCCCAATCAGCCCCAGCATTTT	CASSLTGPNQPQHF
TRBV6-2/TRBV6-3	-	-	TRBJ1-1	TGTGCCAGCAGTTTAATAAACACTGAAGCTTTCTTT	CASSLINTEAFF
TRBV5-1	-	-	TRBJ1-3	TGCGCCAGCAGCACAATAGGAGGGAACACCATATATTTT	CASSTIGGNTIYF